The 24 T cell receptor beta chains below come from one sample, sequenced in a study of cytomegalovirus exposure and HLA in healthy donors (TCRdb year 2017). The library was obtained by the immunoSEQ multiplex PCR assay. A mixture of 60 forward primers for TCR Vbeta segments and 13 reverse primers for TCR Jbeta segments was used in the multiplex PCR. TCRdb took over this immuneACCESS table, retaining in-frame rearrangements with V and J assigned. Such tables are incomplete; in checked studies, under half of the missing clones stem from an unresolved V gene, and the remainder is unexplained. The sample contains 200,000 to 250,000 clones, approximately 82% of them found a single time. The ten largest clones capture approximately 10% of the sample. Sequenced sample: PBMCs. All receptors derive from a woman aged 45-60 years in good health and CMV-seropositive.

The chain carries TRBV5-1 and TRBJ1-5; D is undetermined. The germline V gene encodes CDR1 SGHRS and CDR2 YFSETQ. Deletions cut 0 bases from V and 1 base from J, with 8 bases between. The CDR3 is 15 residues long. CDR3 sequence: CASSLGQSSNQPQHF. The DNA for the CDR3 is TGCGCCAGCAGCTTGGGCCAGTCGAGCAATCAGCCCCAGCATTTT.

The rearrangement joins TRBV30 to TRBJ2-7; D gene uncertain. Germline V gene data show CDR1 as GTSNPN and CDR2 as SVGIG (reference sequence). V lost 0 bases and J lost 3, with 12 bases in between. The CDR3 loop spans 14 amino acids. The CDR3 protein is CAWSVLKGDYEQYF. In DNA, the CDR3 is TGTGCCTGGAGTGTTTTGAAAGGAGACTACGAGCAGTACTTC.

V gene TRBV10-3 combines with J gene TRBJ1-2; D possibly corresponds to TRBD1 (5 bases). V gave up 4 bases and J gave up 4 bases, with 13 bases separating them. The length of the CDR3 is 14 residues. Germline assignment: CDR1 ENHRY and CDR2 SYGVKD. The CDR3 loop reads CAISAPGGSYGYTF. The CDR3 bases are TGTGCCATCAGTGCGCCGGGGGGGAGCTATGGCTACACCTTC.

This clone was counted a single time. The J gene is TRBJ2-2, the V gene TRBV5-4; the D gene is possibly TRBD1 (5 bases). The CDR3 has 14 residues. Trimming cost V 1 base and J 6 bases, with 10 bases left between them. Germline CDR1 SGHNT, CDR2 YYREEE (reference sequence). In DNA form, the CDR3 reads TGTGCCAGCAGCTTGATTGGGGCAGCCGGGGAGCTGTTTTTT. Translating it yields CASSLIGAAGELFF.

The chain is built from TRBV6-5 and TRBJ1-2, with D perhaps matching TRBD1 (6 bases). CDR1 MNHEY and CDR2 SVGAGI come from the germline V gene. This CDR3 is built from 14 residues. Trimming removed 8 bases at V and 3 bases at J, with 16 bases between. The CDR3 loop is CASGTRQDYYGYTF. The DNA for the CDR3 is TGTGCCAGCGGAACTAGACAGGACTACTATGGCTACACCTTC.

The chain carries TRBV4-1 and TRBJ2-6, with a tentative D call TRBD1 (6 bases). CDR3 length: 16 amino acids. Trimming took 0 bases from V and 3 from J, leaving 9 bases between them. The germline V gene has CDR1 MGHRA and CDR2 YSYEKL. In DNA, the CDR3 is TGCGCCAGCAGCCAAGATAACAGGGATGGGGCCAACGTCCTGACTTTC. It is translated as CASSQDNRDGANVLTF.

This clone was counted a single time. This chain uses TRBV5-1 with TRBJ2-6; maybe TRBD2 (5 bases). CDR3 length: 15 amino acids. Trimming left V 2 bases short and J 0 bases short, with 6 bases between. Germline lookup yields CDR1 SGHRS and CDR2 YFSETQ. The CDR3 loop is CASSLDYSGANVLTF. The DNA of the CDR3 is TGCGCCAGCAGCTTAGACTACTCTGGGGCCAACGTCCTGACTTTC.

This clone was observed a single time. The rearrangement uses TRBV6-6 and TRBJ1-5, with 8 positions matching TRBD1. The CDR3 is 16 amino acids. The ends lost 5 bases at V and 4 bases at J; junction bases unmatched: 10. Germline CDR1 MNHNY, CDR2 SVGAGI (reference sequence). The CDR3 region has the DNA TGTGCCAGCAGTGCACTAAACAGGGGGATTAATCAGCCCCAGCATTTT. Translated, it gives CASSALNRGINQPQHF.

This chain uses TRBV7-6 with TRBJ2-7; a weak D match, TRBD2 (6 bases). CDR1 is SGHVS, CDR2 FNYEAQ, per germline. The V gene lost 2 bases and the J gene lost 2 bases, with 13 bases spanning the gap. The length of the CDR3 is 15 residues. Here the CDR3 reads CASSLYSRGTYEQYF. The CDR3 DNA is TGTGCCAGCAGCTTATATTCCCGGGGGACCTACGAGCAGTACTTC. Full variable domain (outside the CDR3, taken from reference TRBV7-6 and TRBJ2-7): GAGVSQSPRYKVTKRGQDVALRCDPISGHVSLYWYRQALGQGPEFLTYFNYEAQQDKSGLPNDRFSAERPEGSISTLTIQRTEQRDSAMYRCASSLYSRGTYEQYFGPGTRLTVT.

V gene TRBV9 combines with J gene TRBJ2-1, with 9 bases lining up with TRBD2. J was trimmed by 4 bases and V by 2 bases; bases with no gene match: 7. The CDR3 runs 16 residues. From germline, CDR1 is SGDLS and CDR2 YYNGEE. In nucleotides, the CDR3 is TGTGCCAGCAGCGTCTCCGGGACTAGCCCATACAATGAGCAGTTCTTC. Encoded protein: CASSVSGTSPYNEQFF.

This sequence joins TRBV6-1 and TRBJ1-6; D is undetermined. Germline V CDR1 and CDR2: MNHNS, SASEGT. CDR3 size: 14 residues. V shed 4 bases and J shed 3 bases, with 7 bases lying between them. This CDR3 is CASSGAIYNSPLHF. CDR3 nucleotides: TGTGCCAGCAGTGGGGCTATCTATAATTCACCCCTCCACTTT.

This sequence joins TRBV11-2 and TRBJ1-1, with D tentatively TRBD1 (6 bases). The CDR3 is 14 amino acids. V was trimmed by 2 bases and J by 5 bases, leaving 12 bases between them. Germline lookup yields CDR1 SGHAT and CDR2 FQNNGV. CDR3 DNA sequence: TGTGCCAGCAGCTTAAACAGGGCTGGGACTGAAGCTTTCTTT. Translated, it gives CASSLNRAGTEAFF.

J is TRBJ2-1 and V is TRBV11-3; 15 bases line up with TRBD2. The germline CDR1 and CDR2 sequences are SGHNT and YENEEA. This CDR3 is 17 amino acids long. The junction had 5 bases not matched to a gene; V was cut back by 1 base and J by 7 bases. The CDR3 bases are TGTGCCAGCAGCTTAGGGACTAGCGGGGGGGCCTTTAATGAGCAGTTCTTC. Translation gives CASSLGTSGGAFNEQFF. Complete variable domain (other parts from reference TRBV11-3 and TRBJ2-1): EAGVVQSPRYKIIEKKQPVAFWCNPISGHNTLYWYLQNLGQGPELLIRYENEEAVDDSQLPKDRFSAERLKGVDSTLKIQPAELGDSAVYLCASSLGTSGGAFNEQFFGPGTRLTVL.

The chain couples TRBV6-5 to TRBJ1-5, with 7 bases matching TRBD1. Germline V lookup: CDR1 MNHEY, CDR2 SVGAGI. The CDR3 covers 15 residues. V shed 5 bases, J shed 3 bases, and the junction held 7 bases outside the gene matches. The CDR3 is CASSLPGQVNQPQHF. The CDR3 nucleotides are TGTGCCAGCAGTCTACCTGGACAGGTCAATCAGCCCCAGCATTTT.

This rearrangement joins TRBV27 to TRBJ1-5; 7 bases fit TRBD1. The CDR3 is 14 amino acids. J gave up 5 bases and V 3 bases, and 4 bases lay outside the gene matches. Germline V CDR1 and CDR2: MNHEY, SMNVEV (reference sequence). The CDR3 DNA sequence: TGTGCCAGCAGTTTGACAGGGTCCGATCAGCCCCAGCATTTT. It specifies CASSLTGSDQPQHF.

This chain links TRBV15 with TRBJ2-5; possibly TRBD1 for D (5 bases). V was shortened by 1 base and J by 1 base, with 7 bases between the two germline ends. The CDR3 is 14 residues long. In germline, CDR1 is LNHNV, CDR2 YYDKDF (reference sequence). The CDR3 here is CATSRGGPQETQYF. The CDR3 nucleotides are TGTGCCACCAGCAGAGGGGGCCCCCAAGAGACCCAGTACTTC.

The chain carries TRBV4-1 and TRBJ2-1; 7 positions match TRBD1. Germline V gene lookup returns CDR1 MGHRA and CDR2 YSYEKL. The ends lost 3 bases at V and 4 bases at J; junction bases unmatched: 12. The CDR3 is 17 amino acids. The CDR3, as DNA: TGCGCCAGCAGCCAGGTTGCGGACAGGCGGTTTTACAATGAGCAGTTCTTC. This sequence encodes CASSQVADRRFYNEQFF.

This clone was seen just once. The chain joins TRBV18 to TRBJ1-5; D perhaps matches TRBD1 (5 bases). Germline lookup yields CDR1 KGHSH and CDR2 LQKENI. This CDR3 spans 12 amino acids. The V gene lost 8 bases and the J gene lost 2 bases, with 7 bases spanning the gap. The CDR3 nucleotides are TGTGCCAGCCGGGGGGGCAATCAGCCCCAGCATTTT. Translation: CASRGGNQPQHF.

This clone was picked up one time. The CDR3 nucleotides are TGTGCCAGCTCACAAGCGACAGTCCGTTATGGCTACACCTTC. Its protein is CASSQATVRYGYTF. V gene TRBV18 combines with J gene TRBJ1-2; possible D gene TRBD1, 5 bases. V was clipped by 4 bases and J by 5 bases, with 14 bases between them. Looked up from germline, CDR1 is KGHSH and CDR2 is LQKENI. CDR3 length: 14 residues.

The chain recombines TRBV7-3 with TRBJ1-1; no clear D gene. Per germline, CDR1 SGHTA and CDR2 FQGTGA. The V end was cut by 5 bases, the J end by 11 bases, with 18 bases between. The CDR3 is made up of 13 amino acids. For the CDR3, the DNA is TGTGCCAGCAGCCTAGCTTGGGGTTCAGAGGCTTTCTTT. It is translated as CASSLAWGSEAFF.

This CDR3 reads CASSSGQAGEKLFF. The CDR3 DNA reads TGCGCCAGCAGCAGTGGACAGGCGGGAGAAAAACTGTTTTTT. The chain joins TRBV5-1 to TRBJ1-4; TRBD1 agrees at 7 bases. V shed 4 bases, J shed 8 bases, and the junction held 8 bases outside the gene matches. CDR3 length: 14 amino acids. In germline, CDR1 is SGHRS, CDR2 YFSETQ.

As DNA, the CDR3 is TGTGCCAGCAGTGAGGGACAGGATGGAAACACCATATATTTT. Protein product: CASSEGQDGNTIYF. The rearrangement joins TRBV6-1 to TRBJ1-3; 8 bases align to TRBD1. CDR3 length equals 14 residues. Germline trimming cut 3 bases from V and 3 bases from J; bases unmatched to any gene: 1. Germline V lookup: CDR1 MNHNS, CDR2 SASEGT.

This chain connects TRBV5-1 to TRBJ2-7; no clear D. Per germline, CDR1 SGHRS and CDR2 YFSETQ. Between the trimmed V and J ends, which lost 4 bases and 2 bases, there was a span of 10 bases. The CDR3 runs 13 residues. The CDR3 here is CASSHSTAYEQYF. The CDR3 DNA sequence: TGCGCCAGCAGCCATAGTACAGCCTACGAGCAGTACTTC.

The chain recombines TRBV27 with TRBJ2-7; the D gene is possibly TRBD1 (6 bases). With 5 bases removed from V and 0 bases from J, the gap between germline ends came to 11 bases. CDR1 and CDR2 from the germline V gene are MNHEY and SMNVEV (reference sequence). This CDR3 spans 14 amino acids. CDR3 in amino acids: CASSPHRASYEQYF. The CDR3 DNA is TGTGCCAGCAGTCCCCACAGGGCCTCCTACGAGCAGTACTTC.